This TCR beta chain was sequenced during a study of T cell responses to AZD1222 COVID-19 vaccine. Study observations and caveats: It was only after the peak T cell response that any repertoires were sampled. Breadth and depth of Spike-specific TCRs rose after two AZD1222 doses.

Produced via immunoSEQ multiplex PCR; TCRdb's table is partial and in-frame only. Counted here are some 100,000 clones, roughly 88% occurring once; the ten biggest clones make up 20% to 25%. Comment on this clone: Its antigen is not identified.

Germline CDR1 and CDR2: SEHNR and FQNEAQ (reference sequence). The CDR3 contains 13 residues. Trimming cost V 7 bases and J 4 bases; bases outside gene matches: 4. The V gene is TRBV7-9, the J gene TRBJ1-2; 9 bases are shared with TRBD1. The sequencing used peripheral blood, collected on day 0 of AZD1222 vaccination. The source of this sequence is an adult in good health. For the CDR3, the DNA is TGTGCCAGCAAACAGGGGGCGAGCTATGGCTACACCTTC. Its translation is CASKQGASYGYTF.